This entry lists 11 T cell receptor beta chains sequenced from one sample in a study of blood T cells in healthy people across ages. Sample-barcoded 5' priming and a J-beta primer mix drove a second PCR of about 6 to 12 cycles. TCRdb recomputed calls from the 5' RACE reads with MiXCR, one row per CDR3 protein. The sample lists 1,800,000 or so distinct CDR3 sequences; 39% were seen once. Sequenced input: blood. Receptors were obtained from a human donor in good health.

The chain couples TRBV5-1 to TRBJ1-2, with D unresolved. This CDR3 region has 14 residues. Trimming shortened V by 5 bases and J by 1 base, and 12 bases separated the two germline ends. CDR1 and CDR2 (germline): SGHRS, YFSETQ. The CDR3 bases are TGCGCCAGCAGTTCCGGCAGTTTTAACTATGGCTACACCTTC. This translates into CASSSGSFNYGYTF.

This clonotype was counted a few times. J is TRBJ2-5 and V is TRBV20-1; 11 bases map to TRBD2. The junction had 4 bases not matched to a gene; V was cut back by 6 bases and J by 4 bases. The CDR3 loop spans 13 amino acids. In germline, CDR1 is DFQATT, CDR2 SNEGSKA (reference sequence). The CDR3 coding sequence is TGCAGTGCGAAGGGACTAGCGGTAGAGACCCAGTACTTC. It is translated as CSAKGLAVETQYF.

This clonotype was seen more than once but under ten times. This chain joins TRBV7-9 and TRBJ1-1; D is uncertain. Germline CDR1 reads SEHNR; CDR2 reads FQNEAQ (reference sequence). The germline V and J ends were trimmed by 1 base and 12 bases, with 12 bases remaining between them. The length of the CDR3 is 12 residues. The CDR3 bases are TGTGCCAGCAGCTTAGATTCGGAGGGAACTTTCTTT. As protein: CASSLDSEGTFF.

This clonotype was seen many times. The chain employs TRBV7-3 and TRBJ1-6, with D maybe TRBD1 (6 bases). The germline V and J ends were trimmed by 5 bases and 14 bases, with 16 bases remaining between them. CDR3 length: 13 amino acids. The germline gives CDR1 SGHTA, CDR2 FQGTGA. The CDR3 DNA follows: TGTGCCAGCAGCACCACAGGGACGTCGTCCCTCCACTTT. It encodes CASSTTGTSSLHF.

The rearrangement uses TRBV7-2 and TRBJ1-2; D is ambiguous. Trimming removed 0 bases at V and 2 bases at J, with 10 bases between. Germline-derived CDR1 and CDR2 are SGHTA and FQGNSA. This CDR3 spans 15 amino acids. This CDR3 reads CASSLAGILNYGYTF. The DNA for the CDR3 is TGTGCCAGCAGCTTAGCGGGCATCCTGAACTATGGCTACACCTTC.

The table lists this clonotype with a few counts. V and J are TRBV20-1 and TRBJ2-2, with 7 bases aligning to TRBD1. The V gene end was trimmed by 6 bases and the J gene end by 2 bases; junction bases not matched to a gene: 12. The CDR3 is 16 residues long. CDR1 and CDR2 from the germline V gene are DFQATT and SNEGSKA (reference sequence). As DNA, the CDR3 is TGCAGTGCAAAAACCAGGACAGGCCCTAACACCGGGGAGCTGTTTTTT. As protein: CSAKTRTGPNTGELFF.

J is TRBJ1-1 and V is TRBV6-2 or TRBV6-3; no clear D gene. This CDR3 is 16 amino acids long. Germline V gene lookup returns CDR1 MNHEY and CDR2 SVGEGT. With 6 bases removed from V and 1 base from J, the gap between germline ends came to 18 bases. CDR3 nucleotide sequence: TGTGCCAGCAGGCCCCCCGAGTCCTGGGAGAACACTGAAGCTTTCTTT. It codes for CASRPPESWENTEAFF.

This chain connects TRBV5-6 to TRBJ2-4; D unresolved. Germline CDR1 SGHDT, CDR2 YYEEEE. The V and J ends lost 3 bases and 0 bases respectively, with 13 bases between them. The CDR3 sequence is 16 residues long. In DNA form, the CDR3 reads TGTGCCAGCAGCTCCCGACGGGCCCTAGCCAAAAACATTCAGTACTTC. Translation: CASSSRRALAKNIQYF. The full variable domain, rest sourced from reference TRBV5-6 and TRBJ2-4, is DAGVTQSPTHLIKTRGQQVTLRCSPKSGHDTVSWYQQALGQGPQFIFQYYEEEERQRGNFPDRFSGHQFPNYSSELNVNALLLGDSALYLCASSSRRALAKNIQYFGAGTRLSVL.

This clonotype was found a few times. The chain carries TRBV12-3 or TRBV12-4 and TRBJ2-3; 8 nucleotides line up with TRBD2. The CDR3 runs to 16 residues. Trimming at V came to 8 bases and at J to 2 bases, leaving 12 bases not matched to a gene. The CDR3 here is CASRRLSGEATDTQYF. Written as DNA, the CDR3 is TGTGCCAGCCGACGCCTTAGCGGGGAGGCCACAGATACGCAGTATTTT.

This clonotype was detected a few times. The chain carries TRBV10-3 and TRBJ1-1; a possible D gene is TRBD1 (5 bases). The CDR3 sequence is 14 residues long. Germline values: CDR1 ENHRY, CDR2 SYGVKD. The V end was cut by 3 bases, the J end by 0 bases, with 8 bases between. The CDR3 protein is CAISDPRVNTEAFF. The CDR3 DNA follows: TGTGCCATCAGTGACCCCAGGGTGAACACTGAAGCTTTCTTT.

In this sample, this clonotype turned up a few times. CDR3 coding DNA: TGCAGTGCTAGGGGGCCTCACTTGAGGGACACTGAAGCTTTCTTT. This codes for CSARGPHLRDTEAFF. The gene calls are TRBV20-1 and TRBJ1-1; TRBD1 is a possible D gene (5 bases). Germline V gene sequence: CDR1 DFQATT, CDR2 SNEGSKA (reference sequence). The CDR3 consists of 15 residues. Between the trimmed V and J ends, which lost 3 bases and 3 bases, there was a span of 17 bases.